The 30 T cell receptor beta chains listed next were all sequenced from one sample in a study of blood T cell repertoires in COVID-19. The repertoire was sequenced with immunoSEQ multiplex PCR; TCRdb's copy has only in-frame clones and lacks some. The data contain approximately 210,000 clones, about 88% of them singletons. Source material: peripheral blood. The receptors here all came from a man between 65 and 85 years old with acute or convalescent COVID-19.

The chain couples TRBV6-5 to TRBJ1-1; D is unclear. Per germline, CDR1 MNHEY and CDR2 SVGAGI. The CDR3 length is 14 residues. Trimming removed 6 bases from V and 4 bases from J, with 15 bases in between. As DNA, the CDR3 is TGTGCCAGCAGGCGGGTAGTGGAAGGCACTGAAGCTTTCTTT. Its protein is CASRRVVEGTEAFF.

V gene TRBV5-6 combines with J gene TRBJ2-7, with 11 nucleotides matching TRBD2. V was clipped by 4 bases and J by 1 base; unmatched bases: 4. The CDR3 length is 15 residues. Per the germline V gene, CDR1 is SGHDT and CDR2 is YYEEEE. CDR3 sequence reads: CASSPSGRPSYEQYF. The CDR3 nucleotides read TGTGCCAGCAGCCCTAGCGGGAGGCCATCCTACGAGCAGTACTTC.

The chain combines TRBV7-9 with TRBJ1-2; D gene ambiguous. Germline V gene sequence: CDR1 SEHNR, CDR2 FQNEAQ (reference sequence). Trimming shortened V by 1 base and J by 7 bases, and 4 bases separated the two germline ends. This CDR3 has 11 amino acids. The CDR3 DNA reads as TGTGCCAGCAGCTTAGATCGTGGCTACACCTTC. Translation: CASSLDRGYTF.

V gene TRBV5-4 combines with J gene TRBJ2-1; 7 bases map to TRBD2. CDR3 length: 16 amino acids. The germline V gene encodes CDR1 SGHNT and CDR2 YYREEE (reference sequence). V lost 2 bases to trimming and J lost 3 bases; unmatched junction nucleotides: 8. CDR3 in amino acids: CASSLDPSGDYNEQFF. In DNA form, the CDR3 reads TGTGCCAGCAGCTTAGATCCCAGCGGGGACTACAATGAGCAGTTCTTC.

The genes are TRBV27 and TRBJ1-5; 10 bases are a match to TRBD1. From germline, CDR1 is MNHEY and CDR2 SMNVEV (reference sequence). This CDR3 is 18 amino acids long. J gave up 5 bases and V 0 bases, and 10 bases lay outside the gene matches. CDR3 DNA: TGTGCCAGCAGTTTATCGCCGGGACAGGGGTCAGGATATCAGCCCCAGCATTTT. Amino acid sequence: CASSLSPGQGSGYQPQHF.

In its sample, this clone ranks as medium-sized. This rearrangement joins TRBV7-9 to TRBJ2-7; D may be TRBD2 (6 bases). Deletions cut 5 bases from V and 6 bases from J, with 20 bases between. Germline V gives CDR1 SEHNR, CDR2 FQNEAQ (reference sequence). The CDR3 extends over 15 amino acids. CDR3 nucleotide sequence: TGTGCCAGCAGCCGGCGGCAGGAGTGGAGGGGCGAGCAGTACTTC. The encoded protein is CASSRRQEWRGEQYF.

This chain joins TRBV6-2 or TRBV6-3 and TRBJ2-7, with D possibly TRBD1 on 6 matching bases. The CDR3 has 18 residues. V was pared by 2 bases and J by 1 base, with 21 bases between. CDR1 is MNHEY, CDR2 SVGEGT, per germline. The CDR3 DNA sequence: TGTGCCAGCAGTTACAGTTTGGTCTCGGCAGGGGATTCCTACGAGCAGTACTTC. Encoded protein: CASSYSLVSAGDSYEQYF.

The rearrangement links TRBV7-9 to TRBJ1-1, with D possibly matching TRBD1 (6 bases). The CDR3 extends over 14 amino acids. V was cut by 6 bases and J by 3 bases, with 14 bases left in between. The germline CDR1 and CDR2 sequences are SEHNR and FQNEAQ (reference sequence). In DNA, the CDR3 is TGTGCCAGCAGGTCCGCCTCAGGGGACACTGAAGCTTTCTTT. Translated, it gives CASRSASGDTEAFF.

The chain links TRBV5-4 to TRBJ2-2; 8 nucleotides line up with TRBD1. The V and J ends lost 4 bases and 4 bases, in that order; junction bases with no gene match: 9. CDR1 and CDR2 from the germline V gene are SGHNT and YYREEE (reference sequence). CDR3 length: 16 residues. CDR3 sequence: CASSQGQEEVTGELFF. The CDR3 DNA reads as TGTGCCAGCAGCCAGGGACAGGAGGAGGTCACCGGGGAGCTGTTTTTT.

This chain uses TRBV5-1 with TRBJ2-5; 9 bases are a match to TRBD2. The CDR3 spans 15 residues. CDR1 SGHRS and CDR2 YFSETQ come from the germline V gene. J gave up 5 bases and V 0 bases, and 5 bases lay outside the gene matches. CDR3 bases: TGCGCCAGCAGCTTGGTGGCTAGCGGGATGGAGACCCAGTACTTC. It is translated as CASSLVASGMETQYF.

The chain has TRBV7-9 and TRBJ2-1, with 9 bases that match TRBD2. CDR3 length: 16 amino acids. V lost 4 bases, J lost 8 bases, and 12 bases stayed unmatched. Germline assignment: CDR1 SEHNR and CDR2 FQNEAQ (reference sequence). The CDR3 loop reads CASSSYGILAGDEQFF. Here the CDR3 DNA reads TGTGCCAGCAGCTCGTACGGGATTTTAGCGGGAGATGAGCAGTTCTTC.

This sequence joins TRBV4-1 and TRBJ2-5; 11 bases are a match to TRBD2. Germline V gene lookup returns CDR1 MGHRA and CDR2 YSYEKL. The V and J ends lost 4 bases and 5 bases, in that order; junction bases with no gene match: 6. The CDR3 totals 15 residues. The chain's CDR3 is CASSLSGRAGETQYF. The CDR3 DNA reads TGCGCCAGCAGCCTTAGCGGGAGGGCCGGGGAGACCCAGTACTTC.

The chain joins TRBV7-2 to TRBJ1-1; unclear D gene. Germline CDR1 SGHTA, CDR2 FQGNSA. The CDR3 runs to 16 residues. V gave up 1 base and J gave up 0 bases, with 12 bases separating them. The CDR3 protein is CASSLGGGFMNTEAFF. The CDR3 coding sequence is TGTGCCAGCAGCTTAGGTGGCGGATTCATGAACACTGAAGCTTTCTTT.

This clone was counted a single time. V is TRBV2 and J is TRBJ2-7, with 8 bases identical to TRBD1. J gave up 0 bases and V 8 bases, and 3 bases lay outside the gene matches. The CDR3 runs to 13 residues. CDR1 and CDR2 from the germline V gene are SNHLY and FYNNEI. CDR3 bases: TGTGCCAGCGGGACAGGTATCTCCTACGAGCAGTACTTC. Amino acid sequence: CASGTGISYEQYF.

This chain links TRBV5-4 with TRBJ2-3; 14 bases map to TRBD2. V shed 5 bases, J shed 1 base, and the junction held 9 bases outside the gene matches. This CDR3 is 18 amino acids long. Germline V lookup: CDR1 SGHNT, CDR2 YYREEE (reference sequence). The CDR3 loop reads CASRPGTSGSHGTDTQYF. CDR3 DNA sequence: TGTGCCAGCAGACCCGGGACTAGCGGGAGCCATGGCACAGATACGCAGTATTTT. The full variable domain, in which reference TRBV5-4 and TRBJ2-3 provide the parts outside the CDR3, is ETGVTQSPTHLIKTRGQQVTLRCSSQSGHNTVSWYQQALGQGPQFIFQYYREEENGRGNFPPRFSGLQFPNYSSELNVNALELDDSALYLCASRPGTSGSHGTDTQYFGPGTRLTVL.

V gene TRBV5-1 combines with J gene TRBJ2-1; TRBD2 is a possible D gene (6 bases). The CDR3 is 14 amino acids. From germline, CDR1 is SGHRS and CDR2 YFSETQ. V dropped 0 bases and J dropped 5 bases, with 9 bases sitting between them. CDR3 bases: TGCGCCAGCAGCTTGGAGACTAGAAACAATGAGCAGTTCTTC. Translating it yields CASSLETRNNEQFF.

This clone came up once. The chain has TRBV9 and TRBJ2-5, with D uncertain. V lost 0 bases to trimming and J lost 0 bases, with 9 bases between them. The CDR3 spans 15 residues. Germline-derived CDR1 and CDR2 are SGDLS and YYNGEE. The CDR3 sequence is CASSVGQADQETQYF. The CDR3 DNA reads as TGTGCCAGCAGCGTAGGTCAGGCCGACCAAGAGACCCAGTACTTC.

In nucleotides, the CDR3 is TGTGCCAGCAGCTTAGATCGGGAGACAGGGGTGTACACTGAAGCTTTCTTT. This codes for CASSLDRETGVYTEAFF. The chain carries TRBV11-2 and TRBJ1-1; 8 nucleotides line up with TRBD1. The germline V gene encodes CDR1 SGHAT and CDR2 FQNNGV. CDR3 length equals 17 residues. Unmatched junction bases numbered 9, after V lost 0 bases and J lost 3 bases. Supplemented by reference TRBV11-2 and TRBJ1-1, the full variable domain reads EAGVAQSPRYKIIEKRQSVAFWCNPISGHATLYWYQQILGQGPKLLIQFQNNGVVDDSQLPKDRFSAERLKGVDSTLKIQPAKLEDSAVYLCASSLDRETGVYTEAFFGQGTRLTVV.

V usage is TRBV19 and J usage is TRBJ1-5; maybe TRBD1 (5 bases). Germline V CDR1 and CDR2: LNHDA, SQIVND (reference sequence). The V gene lost 6 bases and the J gene lost 1 base, with 10 bases spanning the gap. The CDR3 is 14 residues long. The CDR3 sequence: CASSHTGSNQPQHF. For the CDR3, the DNA is TGTGCCAGTAGCCACACAGGAAGCAATCAGCCCCAGCATTTT.

This chain joins TRBV10-3 and TRBJ2-5; 7 nucleotides match TRBD1. Per the germline V gene, CDR1 is ENHRY and CDR2 is SYGVKD. Losses at the gene ends were 7 bases for V and 3 bases for J; bases not matched to a gene: 2. This CDR3 comprises 12 residues. The CDR3 protein is CAIKGGEETQYF. CDR3 in DNA: TGTGCCATCAAAGGGGGCGAAGAGACCCAGTACTTC.

The genes are TRBV5-1 and TRBJ1-2; D is undetermined. This CDR3 has 15 residues. Per the germline V gene, CDR1 is SGHRS and CDR2 is YFSETQ. Trimming shortened V by 4 bases and J by 4 bases, and 17 bases separated the two germline ends. The CDR3 bases are TGCGCCAGCAGCCCCAACACGCAGGTTCGCTATGGCTACACCTTC. It specifies CASSPNTQVRYGYTF.

The rearrangement links TRBV5-1 to TRBJ1-1; D call uncertain. Per germline, CDR1 SGHRS and CDR2 YFSETQ. The CDR3 spans 14 residues. The ends were cut back, 4 bases at V and 1 base at J, with 11 bases in the middle. CDR3 amino acids: CASSTPEPNTEAFF. The CDR3 DNA follows: TGCGCCAGCAGCACCCCCGAGCCGAACACTGAAGCTTTCTTT. The variable domain in full, completed from reference TRBV5-1 and TRBJ1-1, reads KAGVTQTPRYLIKTRGQQVTLSCSPISGHRSVSWYQQTPGQGLQFLFEYFSETQRNKGNFPGRFSGRQFSNSRSEMNVSTLELGDSALYLCASSTPEPNTEAFFGQGTRLTVV.

This chain links TRBV5-5 with TRBJ2-7; D perhaps matches TRBD2 (6 bases). The CDR3 is 16 residues long. Looked up from germline, CDR1 is SGHKS and CDR2 is YYEKEE (reference sequence). V was clipped by 2 bases and J by 4 bases, with 19 bases between them. DNA for the CDR3: TGTGCCAGCAGCTTAGTTATAGGGCAGGGAGGTTACGAGCAGTACTTC. The encoded protein is CASSLVIGQGGYEQYF.

CDR3 nucleotides: TGTGCCAGCAGTTCGAGGGGACTAGCGGGAGACTACGAGCAGTACTTC. Its translation: CASSSRGLAGDYEQYF. The V call is TRBV7-9, the J call TRBJ2-7; TRBD2 matches 14 bases. This CDR3 region has 16 residues. Germline V gene data show CDR1 as SEHNR and CDR2 as FQNEAQ (reference sequence). J lost 3 bases, V lost 6 bases, and 7 bases had no gene match. The full variable domain, its missing parts supplied by reference TRBV7-9 and TRBJ2-7, is DTGVSQNPRHKITKRGQNVTFRCDPISEHNRLYWYRQTLGQGPEFLTYFQNEAQLEKSRLLSDRFSAERPKGSFSTLEIQRTEQGDSAMYLCASSSRGLAGDYEQYFGPGTRLTVT.

Written as DNA, the CDR3 is TGTGCCAGCAGTACGCAGGCAAGCATTCAGTACTTC. As protein: CASSTQASIQYF. The chain carries TRBV2 and TRBJ2-4; D is unclear. There are 12 residues in the CDR3. Germline loops: CDR1 SNHLY, CDR2 FYNNEI. V lost 5 bases and J lost 9, with 11 bases in between.

This sequence joins TRBV10-2 and TRBJ2-3; tentative D call: TRBD2 (5 bases). This CDR3 spans 13 amino acids. The germline V gene encodes CDR1 WSHSY and CDR2 SAAADI. The germline V and J ends were trimmed by 7 bases and 1 base, with 9 bases remaining between them. The CDR3: CASTADGTDTQYF. The CDR3 DNA is TGCGCCAGCACAGCGGACGGCACAGATACGCAGTATTTT.

This sequence joins TRBV28 and TRBJ1-5; TRBD1 matches 8 bases. CDR1 and CDR2 (germline): MDHEN, SYDVKM. The CDR3 consists of 17 residues. The J segment lost 6 bases and the V segment lost 2 bases, leaving 12 bases of the junction unmatched. The CDR3 here is CASSLLGTGGVGQPQHF. In DNA form, the CDR3 reads TGTGCCAGCAGTTTACTCGGGACAGGCGGGGTGGGTCAGCCCCAGCATTTT.

This chain links TRBV6-5 with TRBJ2-1; D is undetermined. The CDR3 totals 13 residues. V dropped 2 bases and J dropped 9 bases, with 11 bases sitting between them. Germline V lookup: CDR1 MNHEY, CDR2 SVGAGI. The DNA for the CDR3 is TGTGCCAGCAGTTACACGGGTACAAGTGAGCAGTTCTTC. Translated, it gives CASSYTGTSEQFF.

The chain uses TRBV3-1 (or the pseudogene TRBV3-2) and TRBJ2-7; D gene uncertain. This CDR3 region has 14 residues. CDR1 is LGHDT and CDR2 is YNNKEL in the germline V gene (reference sequence). V lost 1 base to trimming and J lost 3 bases, with 10 bases between them. CDR3 sequence (DNA): TGTGCCAGCAGCCAAGTCGCTAAAAACTACGAGCAGTACTTC. Protein sequence: CASSQVAKNYEQYF.

The chain employs TRBV7-8 and TRBJ2-7, with D perhaps matching TRBD1 (6 bases). From germline, CDR1 is SGHVS and CDR2 FQNEAQ. The ends were cut back, 1 base at V and 6 bases at J, with 16 bases in the middle. This CDR3 spans 15 amino acids. The CDR3, as DNA: TGTGCCAGCAGCTTAGATTCCGGCAGGGGTACCGAGCAGTACTTC. It is translated as CASSLDSGRGTEQYF.